The rows below give T cell receptor beta chains drawn from one sample of a study of human T cells and chemical hapten exposure. TCRdb re-derived calls from the RACE reads in MiXCR, one entry per CDR3 protein. This sample has around 380,000 distinct CDR3 sequences, with 4.8% found just once. The sequenced sample was whole blood, obtained in connection with sensitization to the hapten diphenylcyclopropenone (DPC). The receptors were gathered from a woman aged 50 to 60 with alopecia areata. Some clones in this sample may be carry-over from other donors' samples. Each CDR3 is given with its conserved first and last residue. The order of the fields is V gene, D gene, J gene, clone size, CDR3 protein, CDR3 DNA. The D gene is left open where the match is weak. Part of the rows lack a size; the others show once, few, many or a class for expanded clones.

v_call: TRBV7-2; d_call: -; j_call: TRBJ1-1; clone_size: many; cdr3_aa: CASSLVGGKDTEAFF; cdr3_nt: TGTGCCAGCAGCTTAGTGGGGGGCAAGGACACTGAAGCTTTCTTT
v_call: TRBV2; d_call: -; j_call: TRBJ1-1; clone_size: many; cdr3_aa: CASGTRSLNTEAFF; cdr3_nt: TGTGCCAGCGGGACCAGGTCGCTGAACACTGAAGCTTTCTTT
v_call: TRBV12-5; d_call: TRBD1; j_call: TRBJ1-5; clone_size: many; cdr3_aa: CASGLGTGGNQPQHF; cdr3_nt: TGTGCTAGTGGTTTGGGGACAGGGGGTAATCAGCCCCAGCATTTT
v_call: TRBV6-5; d_call: TRBD2; j_call: TRBJ2-2; clone_size: few; cdr3_aa: CASSYGSGSTGELFF; cdr3_nt: TGTGCCAGCAGTTACGGCAGCGGGAGCACCGGGGAGCTGTTTTTT
v_call: TRBV28; d_call: TRBD2; j_call: TRBJ2-1; clone_size: few; cdr3_aa: CASSPGLAGGPSYNEQFF; cdr3_nt: TGTGCCAGCAGTCCGGGACTAGCGGGAGGCCCCTCCTACAATGAGCAGTTCTTC
v_call: TRBV5-1; d_call: -; j_call: TRBJ2-3; clone_size: many; cdr3_aa: CASSFRGQDTQYF; cdr3_nt: TGCGCCAGCAGCTTTAGAGGGCAAGATACGCAGTATTTT
v_call: TRBV4-2; d_call: -; j_call: TRBJ1-4; clone_size: -; cdr3_aa: CASSQGAGVINEKLFF; cdr3_nt: TGTGCCAGCAGCCAAGGCGCGGGGGTCATTAATGAAAAACTGTTTTTT
v_call: TRBV12-3/TRBV12-4; d_call: TRBD2; j_call: TRBJ2-7; clone_size: many; cdr3_aa: CASSYHGRGLIHEQYF; cdr3_nt: TGTGCCAGCAGTTACCACGGGAGGGGCCTGATCCACGAGCAGTACTTC
v_call: TRBV30; d_call: -; j_call: TRBJ2-7; clone_size: few; cdr3_aa: CAWRDRTYEQYF; cdr3_nt: TGTGCCTGGAGAGACAGGACCTACGAGCAGTACTTC
v_call: TRBV3-1; d_call: -; j_call: TRBJ2-3; clone_size: few; cdr3_aa: CASTHGGSTDTQYF; cdr3_nt: TGTGCCAGCACCCACGGAGGAAGCACAGATACGCAGTATTTT
v_call: TRBV7-9; d_call: -; j_call: TRBJ2-1; clone_size: many; cdr3_aa: CASSSGERRPYNEQFF; cdr3_nt: TGTGCCAGCAGCTCCGGAGAGCGTCGACCCTACAATGAGCAGTTCTTC
v_call: TRBV4-2; d_call: -; j_call: TRBJ2-6; clone_size: -; cdr3_aa: CASSQDGNSGANVLTF; cdr3_nt: TGTGCCAGCAGCCAAGATGGAAACTCTGGGGCCAACGTCCTGACTTTC
v_call: TRBV5-1; d_call: TRBD1; j_call: TRBJ1-1; clone_size: -; cdr3_aa: CASSLTTGEYVNTEAFF; cdr3_nt: TGCGCCAGCAGCTTAACGACAGGGGAATACGTGAACACTGAAGCTTTCTTT
v_call: TRBV7-2; d_call: -; j_call: TRBJ2-3; clone_size: many; cdr3_aa: CASSLGSGTPPTQYF; cdr3_nt: TGTGCCAGCAGCCTGGGGTCAGGGACCCCACCTACGCAGTATTTT
v_call: TRBV12-3/TRBV12-4; d_call: -; j_call: TRBJ2-3; clone_size: many; cdr3_aa: CASSLAGGLVDTQYF; cdr3_nt: TGTGCCAGCAGTTTAGCCGGGGGCCTGGTCGATACGCAGTATTTT
v_call: TRBV27; d_call: TRBD2; j_call: TRBJ2-3; clone_size: few; cdr3_aa: CASSPRGRGGLDTQYF; cdr3_nt: TGTGCCAGCAGTCCCCGGGGACGGGGGGGCCTGGATACGCAGTATTTT
v_call: TRBV27; d_call: TRBD2; j_call: TRBJ2-1; clone_size: many; cdr3_aa: CASSLGASGYNEQFF; cdr3_nt: TGTGCCAGCAGTTTAGGGGCTAGCGGATACAATGAGCAGTTCTTC
v_call: TRBV3-1; d_call: TRBD1; j_call: TRBJ1-2; clone_size: -; cdr3_aa: CASSQPGQALGNGYTF; cdr3_nt: TGTGCCAGCAGCCAGCCCGGACAGGCCCTTGGGAATGGCTACACCTTC
v_call: TRBV13; d_call: -; j_call: TRBJ1-2; clone_size: many; cdr3_aa: CASSEGRPPYGYTF; cdr3_nt: TGTGCCAGCAGCGAAGGACGGCCTCCCTATGGCTACACCTTC
v_call: TRBV28; d_call: -; j_call: TRBJ1-1; clone_size: many; cdr3_aa: CASSLSQGSTEAFF; cdr3_nt: TGTGCCAGCAGTTTAAGCCAGGGGAGCACTGAAGCTTTCTTT
v_call: TRBV27; d_call: -; j_call: TRBJ2-7; clone_size: -; cdr3_aa: CATSLTGSYEQYF; cdr3_nt: TGTGCCACCAGTTTAACTGGGTCCTACGAGCAGTACTTC
v_call: TRBV9; d_call: -; j_call: TRBJ2-1; clone_size: few; cdr3_aa: CASSASPFYNEQFF; cdr3_nt: TGTGCCAGCAGCGCCTCTCCATTCTACAATGAGCAGTTCTTC
v_call: TRBV25-1; d_call: TRBD1; j_call: TRBJ1-2; clone_size: few; cdr3_aa: CASSGDRGPTYGYTF; cdr3_nt: TGTGCCAGCAGTGGGGACAGGGGGCCTACCTATGGCTACACCTTC
v_call: TRBV20-1; d_call: -; j_call: TRBJ2-4; clone_size: many; cdr3_aa: CSADSLPKNIQYF; cdr3_nt: TGCAGTGCCGACAGCCTTCCCAAAAACATTCAGTACTTC
v_call: TRBV29-1; d_call: -; j_call: TRBJ2-2; clone_size: many; cdr3_aa: CSVAGVVGTGELFF; cdr3_nt: TGCAGCGTTGCGGGAGTGGTTGGGACCGGGGAGCTGTTTTTT
v_call: TRBV7-9; d_call: -; j_call: TRBJ1-2; clone_size: -; cdr3_aa: CASSLTLEPYGYTF; cdr3_nt: TGTGCCAGCAGCTTAACATTAGAGCCTTATGGCTACACCTTC
v_call: TRBV3-1; d_call: -; j_call: TRBJ1-4; clone_size: few; cdr3_aa: CASSDLPAEKLFF; cdr3_nt: TGTGCCAGCAGCGACTTACCCGCGGAAAAACTGTTTTTT
v_call: TRBV4-3; d_call: -; j_call: TRBJ2-4; clone_size: -; cdr3_aa: CASSRDGTVAKNIQYF; cdr3_nt: TGCGCCAGCAGCCGGGATGGCACTGTAGCCAAAAACATTCAGTACTTC
v_call: TRBV6-5; d_call: TRBD2; j_call: TRBJ2-1; clone_size: few; cdr3_aa: CASRERTSGGPNEQFF; cdr3_nt: TGTGCCAGCAGGGAAAGGACTAGCGGGGGACCCAATGAGCAGTTCTTC
v_call: TRBV18; d_call: -; j_call: TRBJ2-3; clone_size: many; cdr3_aa: CASSPFWDEPTDTQYF; cdr3_nt: TGTGCCAGCTCACCCTTCTGGGACGAACCCACAGATACGCAGTATTTT
v_call: TRBV25-1; d_call: -; j_call: TRBJ1-6; clone_size: few; cdr3_aa: CASSEWGLPPLHF; cdr3_nt: TGTGCCAGCAGTGAATGGGGCTTACCACCCCTCCACTTT
v_call: TRBV6-5; d_call: -; j_call: TRBJ1-2; clone_size: many; cdr3_aa: CASSYSATVFYGYTF; cdr3_nt: TGTGCCAGCAGTTACTCCGCGACAGTTTTTTATGGCTACACCTTC
v_call: TRBV6-5; d_call: -; j_call: TRBJ1-1; clone_size: few; cdr3_aa: CASSYFRISRMNTEAFF; cdr3_nt: TGTGCCAGCAGTTACTTCAGGATTAGTCGGATGAACACTGAAGCTTTCTTT
v_call: TRBV9; d_call: TRBD1; j_call: TRBJ1-1; clone_size: many; cdr3_aa: CASSSDRGEGEAFF; cdr3_nt: TGTGCCAGCAGCTCCGACAGGGGAGAGGGGGAAGCTTTCTTT
v_call: TRBV5-1; d_call: -; j_call: TRBJ2-7; clone_size: few; cdr3_aa: CASSLDGALTYEQYF; cdr3_nt: TGCGCCAGCAGCTTGGACGGGGCGCTAACCTACGAGCAGTACTTC
v_call: TRBV29-1; d_call: -; j_call: TRBJ1-1; clone_size: few; cdr3_aa: CSVEGGAYEAFF; cdr3_nt: TGCAGCGTTGAAGGGGGCGCTTATGAAGCTTTCTTT
v_call: TRBV6-1; d_call: -; j_call: TRBJ1-2; clone_size: many; cdr3_aa: CASSREQSYGYTF; cdr3_nt: TGTGCCAGCAGTCGTGAACAATCCTATGGCTACACCTTC
v_call: TRBV2; d_call: -; j_call: TRBJ2-7; clone_size: many; cdr3_aa: CASKGGAHEQYF; cdr3_nt: TGTGCCAGTAAAGGAGGGGCCCACGAGCAGTACTTC
v_call: TRBV12-3/TRBV12-4; d_call: TRBD1; j_call: TRBJ2-4; clone_size: many; cdr3_aa: CASSPRTGGPKNIQYF; cdr3_nt: TGTGCCAGCAGTCCGAGGACAGGGGGCCCCAAAAACATTCAGTACTTC
v_call: TRBV9; d_call: TRBD2; j_call: TRBJ2-7; clone_size: -; cdr3_aa: CASSVLAGEGEQYF; cdr3_nt: TGTGCCAGCAGCGTACTGGCGGGAGAAGGCGAGCAGTACTTC
v_call: TRBV12-3/TRBV12-4; d_call: TRBD1; j_call: TRBJ1-4; clone_size: many; cdr3_aa: CASSASGTGVEKLFF; cdr3_nt: TGTGCCAGCAGTGCCTCCGGGACAGGGGTCGAAAAACTGTTTTTT
v_call: TRBV7-9; d_call: -; j_call: TRBJ1-3; clone_size: many; cdr3_aa: CASSLGQGNTIYF; cdr3_nt: TGTGCCAGCAGTTTAGGACAGGGAAACACCATATATTTT
v_call: TRBV6-6; d_call: -; j_call: TRBJ2-7; clone_size: many; cdr3_aa: CASSIGGHEQYF; cdr3_nt: TGTGCCAGCAGCATAGGGGGGCACGAGCAGTACTTC
v_call: TRBV9; d_call: -; j_call: TRBJ1-1; clone_size: many; cdr3_aa: CASSVTGSSRDTEAFF; cdr3_nt: TGTGCCAGCAGCGTAACGGGCAGTTCCAGAGACACTGAAGCTTTCTTT
v_call: TRBV11-2; d_call: -; j_call: TRBJ2-3; clone_size: few; cdr3_aa: CASSFRRGFSTDTQYF; cdr3_nt: TGTGCCAGCAGCTTTCGACGAGGGTTTAGCACAGATACGCAGTATTTT
v_call: TRBV29-1; d_call: TRBD1; j_call: TRBJ2-3; clone_size: -; cdr3_aa: CSVEGQGVTDTQYF; cdr3_nt: TGCAGCGTCGAGGGACAGGGTGTAACAGATACGCAGTATTTT
v_call: TRBV28; d_call: -; j_call: TRBJ2-7; clone_size: -; cdr3_aa: CASSFLEETDPYEQYF; cdr3_nt: TGTGCCAGCAGTTTCCTGGAGGAGACCGATCCCTACGAGCAGTACTTC
v_call: TRBV6-5; d_call: TRBD1; j_call: TRBJ2-2; clone_size: -; cdr3_aa: CASIRQGNTGELFF; cdr3_nt: TGTGCCAGCATCCGACAGGGGAACACCGGGGAGCTGTTTTTT
v_call: TRBV7-9; d_call: TRBD1; j_call: TRBJ2-2; clone_size: -; cdr3_aa: CASSSGQANTGELFF; cdr3_nt: TGTGCCAGCAGCTCCGGACAGGCGAACACCGGGGAGCTGTTTTTT
v_call: TRBV28; d_call: TRBD2; j_call: TRBJ2-7; clone_size: many; cdr3_aa: CASSGASGRYEQYF; cdr3_nt: TGTGCCAGCAGTGGGGCTAGCGGGAGGTACGAGCAGTACTTC
v_call: TRBV10-3; d_call: TRBD2; j_call: TRBJ2-3; clone_size: -; cdr3_aa: CAISEGLAGARTDTQYF; cdr3_nt: TGTGCCATCAGTGAGGGACTAGCGGGGGCCCGCACAGATACGCAGTATTTT
v_call: TRBV24-1; d_call: -; j_call: TRBJ2-1; clone_size: -; cdr3_aa: CATSDTGINNNEQFF; cdr3_nt: TGTGCCACCAGTGACACGGGGATCAACAACAATGAGCAGTTCTTC
v_call: TRBV6-1; d_call: -; j_call: TRBJ2-7; clone_size: -; cdr3_aa: CASSEALTEGEQYF; cdr3_nt: TGTGCCAGCAGTGAAGCGTTAACGGAGGGCGAGCAGTACTTC
v_call: TRBV27; d_call: -; j_call: TRBJ2-7; clone_size: -; cdr3_aa: CASRDTIYEQYF; cdr3_nt: TGTGCCAGCCGGGACACGATCTACGAGCAGTACTTC
v_call: TRBV7-8; d_call: TRBD1; j_call: TRBJ1-5; clone_size: many; cdr3_aa: CASSSTGVGQPQHF; cdr3_nt: TGTGCCAGCAGCTCAACAGGGGTGGGTCAGCCCCAGCATTTT
v_call: TRBV29-1; d_call: TRBD2; j_call: TRBJ2-2; clone_size: few; cdr3_aa: CSVVPSGRTNTGELFF; cdr3_nt: TGCAGCGTTGTCCCTAGCGGCAGAACAAACACCGGGGAGCTGTTTTTT
v_call: TRBV5-6; d_call: -; j_call: TRBJ2-7; clone_size: few; cdr3_aa: CASSSKETDYEQYF; cdr3_nt: TGTGCCAGCAGCAGCAAGGAAACAGACTACGAGCAGTACTTC
v_call: TRBV6-2/TRBV6-3; d_call: -; j_call: TRBJ1-5; clone_size: many; cdr3_aa: CASSLIYQPQHF; cdr3_nt: TGTGCCAGCAGTTTAATTTATCAGCCCCAGCATTTT
v_call: TRBV12-3/TRBV12-4; d_call: -; j_call: TRBJ1-6; clone_size: few; cdr3_aa: CASSRGNNWALHF; cdr3_nt: TGTGCCAGCAGCCGGGGGAATAATTGGGCCCTCCACTTT
v_call: TRBV28; d_call: -; j_call: TRBJ2-3; clone_size: many; cdr3_aa: CASSISAADGTDTQYF; cdr3_nt: TGTGCCAGCAGTATATCGGCCGCGGATGGAACAGATACGCAGTATTTT